This T cell receptor beta chain was sequenced in a study of cytomegalovirus exposure and HLA in healthy donors. Study at large: Later, an analysis reported that the 95 to 150 validation repertoires had used the same platform as the approximately 660 first-cohort repertoires. Study-wide findings and caveats: Associated with cytomegalovirus, according to the listing, were around 170 TCR beta chains.

Clones were read by immunoSEQ multiplex PCR, and TCRdb kept only the in-frame ones, dropping some. This table has around 52,000 clones, approximately 93% appearing once. V lost 5 bases, J lost 2 bases, and 7 bases stayed unmatched. Germline V gives CDR1 MNHEY, CDR2 SMNVEV (reference sequence). The CDR3 extends over 15 amino acids. Points on this clone: Its antigen is undetermined. This sample includes further DNA sequences coding for the same CDR3.

This TCR derives from a woman between 18 and 29 years old in good health and CMV-seronegative. The rearrangement uses TRBV27 and TRBJ1-1, with 8 positions matching TRBD1. The sample consisted of PBMCs. Written as DNA, the CDR3 is TGTGCCAGCAGTCTCCGTGGGACAGGTAACACTGAAGCTTTCTTT. Translated: CASSLRGTGNTEAFF.